This entry lists 12 T cell receptor beta chains sequenced from one sample in a study of identical twins. From the 5' RACE reads, TCRdb called clonotypes with MiXCR, one entry per CDR3 protein. The sample records roughly 1.6 million distinct CDR3 sequences, about 31% being singletons. The sequencing input was cord blood. The receptors originated from a newborn girl in good health.

The rearrangement links TRBV20-1 to TRBJ1-2; D perhaps matches TRBD1 (6 bases). Trimming pared 8 bases from V and 2 bases from J, leaving 9 bases between. CDR3 length: 11 residues. The germline gives CDR1 DFQATT, CDR2 SNEGSKA (reference sequence). CDR3 in DNA: TGCAGTCGGGGGACAAACTATGGCTACACCTTC. This encodes CSRGTNYGYTF.

This chain connects TRBV7-2 to TRBJ2-3; D perhaps matches TRBD2 (6 bases). The V gene's germline CDR1 is SGHTA and CDR2 FQGNSA. The CDR3 spans 18 residues. Trimming cost V 2 bases and J 2 bases, with 20 bases left between them. The CDR3 bases are TGTGCCAGCAGCTTACCCCTAAGACTAGGGGCACACACAGATACGCAGTATTTT. It is translated as CASSLPLRLGAHTDTQYF.

The gene calls are TRBV7-9 and TRBJ1-4; maybe TRBD1 (6 bases). CDR3 length: 15 residues. V was cut by 5 bases and J by 5 bases, with 15 bases left in between. The germline V gene has CDR1 SEHNR and CDR2 FQNEAQ (reference sequence). The CDR3 protein is CASSLRDTLNEKLFF. The CDR3 nucleotides are TGTGCCAGCAGCCTCCGGGACACGTTAAATGAAAAACTGTTTTTT.

This clonotype was seen just once. The V and J genes are TRBV11-3 and TRBJ1-5; TRBD1 is a possible D gene (5 bases). The CDR3 extends over 15 amino acids. CDR1 is SGHNT, CDR2 YENEEA, per germline. Trimming left V 2 bases short and J 5 bases short, with 13 bases between. CDR3: CASSLRRLGDQPQHF. Here the CDR3 DNA reads TGTGCCAGCAGCTTAAGACGATTGGGGGATCAGCCCCAGCATTTT.

V usage is TRBV5-1 and J usage is TRBJ2-2; possible D gene TRBD1, 6 bases. The CDR3 has 19 residues. The V gene lost 2 bases and the J gene lost 3 bases, with 23 bases spanning the gap. Looked up from germline, CDR1 is SGHRS and CDR2 is YFSETQ. DNA of the CDR3: TGCGCCAGCAGCTTACGGACAGCGCCGGAGGTTCCAGACACCGGGGAGCTGTTTTTT. It specifies CASSLRTAPEVPDTGELFF.

This clonotype occurred a few times. This rearrangement joins TRBV2 to TRBJ2-4; TRBD2 is a possible D gene (7 bases). V lost 4 bases and J lost 2, with 18 bases in between. Germline-derived CDR1 and CDR2 are SNHLY and FYNNEI. There are 17 residues in the CDR3. The DNA for the CDR3 is TGTGCCAGCAGTGTTGGAGGGGGGGCCTTTACCAAAAACATTCAGTACTTC. Translation gives CASSVGGGAFTKNIQYF.

The chain has TRBV6-5 and TRBJ2-3; 7 nucleotides agree with TRBD2. Germline V gene data show CDR1 as MNHEY and CDR2 as SVGAGI. The trim removed 6 bases at V and 4 bases at J, leaving 10 bases unmatched. The CDR3 runs to 15 residues. The CDR3: CASRKNGRPSDTQYF. DNA for the CDR3: TGTGCCAGCAGAAAGAACGGGAGGCCCTCAGATACGCAGTATTTT.

This clonotype was seen a few times. The chain is built from TRBV20-1 and TRBJ2-7; D may correspond to TRBD1 or TRBD2 (6 bases each). The DNA end is more similar to TRBJ2-5, so the J call may be wrong. Germline V lookup: CDR1 DFQATT, CDR2 SNEGSKA (reference sequence). This CDR3 contains 14 residues. The chain's CDR3 is CSADPSRGGETQYF. CDR3 nucleotides: TGCAGTGCCGACCCTTCGAGAGGGGGGGAGACCCAGTACTTC.

This clonotype was counted only a few times. This chain connects TRBV10-1 to TRBJ2-1, with 10 nucleotides matching TRBD2. CDR1 and CDR2 (germline): WNHNN, SYGVQD (reference sequence). CDR3 size: 16 residues. With 4 bases clipped from V and 2 bases from J, the junction kept 5 bases outside the gene matches. CDR3 in amino acids: CASSAYLAGAYNEQFF. CDR3 nucleotides: TGCGCCAGCAGTGCTTACCTAGCGGGGGCCTACAATGAGCAGTTCTTC.

This clonotype was seen more than once but under ten times. J is TRBJ2-7 and V is TRBV5-1, with D perhaps TRBD1 (5 bases). CDR3 length: 14 residues. The germline CDR1 and CDR2 sequences are SGHRS and YFSETQ. V was shortened by 1 base and J by 5 bases, with 13 bases between the two germline ends. Here the CDR3 DNA reads TGCGCCAGCAGCTTGATGGCAGGGTACGACGAGCAGTACTTC. It codes for CASSLMAGYDEQYF.

This clonotype was observed many times. Compared with germline, one end of the junction differs, possibly owing to a read error. The CDR3 region is CASSLALAGLNEQFF. CDR3 DNA: TGTGCCAGCAGTTTAGCGCTAGCGGGCTTGAATGAGCAGTTCTTC. The J gene is TRBJ2-1, the V gene TRBV7-2, with 8 bases that match TRBD2. CDR1 is SGHTA and CDR2 is FQGNSA in the germline V gene. The CDR3 loop spans 15 amino acids.

This clonotype was observed a few times. This chain links TRBV4-1 with TRBJ1-5, with no clear D. The V and J ends lost 1 base and 3 bases respectively, with 16 bases between them. CDR3 length equals 17 residues. Germline CDR1 MGHRA, CDR2 YSYEKL. The chain's CDR3 is CASSQVRKTPYNQPQHF. CDR3 DNA: TGCGCCAGCAGCCAAGTCCGGAAAACGCCTTACAATCAGCCCCAGCATTTT.